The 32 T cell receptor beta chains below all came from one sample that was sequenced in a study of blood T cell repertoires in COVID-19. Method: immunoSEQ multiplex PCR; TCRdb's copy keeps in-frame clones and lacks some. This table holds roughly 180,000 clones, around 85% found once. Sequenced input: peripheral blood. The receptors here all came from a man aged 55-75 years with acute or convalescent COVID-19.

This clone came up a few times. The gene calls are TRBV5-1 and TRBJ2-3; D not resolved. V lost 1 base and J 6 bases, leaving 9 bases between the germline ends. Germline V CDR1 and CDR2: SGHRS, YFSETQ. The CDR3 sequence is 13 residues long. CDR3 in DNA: TGCGCCAGCAGCTTGAAATCATCCGATACGCAGTATTTT. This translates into CASSLKSSDTQYF.

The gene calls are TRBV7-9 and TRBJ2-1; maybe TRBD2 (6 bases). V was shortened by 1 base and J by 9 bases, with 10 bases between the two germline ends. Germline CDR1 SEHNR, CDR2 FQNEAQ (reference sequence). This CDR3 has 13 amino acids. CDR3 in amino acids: CASSLGGVSEQFF. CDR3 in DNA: TGTGCCAGCAGCTTAGGGGGGGTCAGTGAGCAGTTCTTC.

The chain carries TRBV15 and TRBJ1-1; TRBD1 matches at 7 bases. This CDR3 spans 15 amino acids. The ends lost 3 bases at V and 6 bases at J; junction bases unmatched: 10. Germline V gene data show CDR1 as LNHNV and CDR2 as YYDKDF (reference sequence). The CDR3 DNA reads TGTGCCACCAGCAGTCGAACAGGGGTAAGTGCTGAAGCTTTCTTT. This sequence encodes CATSSRTGVSAEAFF.

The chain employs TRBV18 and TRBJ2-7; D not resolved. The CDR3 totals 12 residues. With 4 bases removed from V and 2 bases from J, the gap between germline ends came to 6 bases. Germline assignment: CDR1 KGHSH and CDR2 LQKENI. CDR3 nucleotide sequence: TGTGCCAGCTCACTCGAGGCCTACGAGCAGTACTTC. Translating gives CASSLEAYEQYF. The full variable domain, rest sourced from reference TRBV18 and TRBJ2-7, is NAGVMQNPRHLVRRRGQEARLRCSPMKGHSHVYWYRQLPEEGLKFMVYLQKENIIDESGMPKERFSAEFPKEGPSILRIQQVVRGDSAAYFCASSLEAYEQYFGPGTRLTVT.

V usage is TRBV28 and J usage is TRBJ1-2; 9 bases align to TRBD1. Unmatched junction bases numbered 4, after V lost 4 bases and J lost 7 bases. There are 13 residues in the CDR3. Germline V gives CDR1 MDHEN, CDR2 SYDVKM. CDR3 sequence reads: CASSSRDRVGYTF. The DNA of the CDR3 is TGTGCCAGCAGTTCACGGGACAGGGTTGGCTACACCTTC.

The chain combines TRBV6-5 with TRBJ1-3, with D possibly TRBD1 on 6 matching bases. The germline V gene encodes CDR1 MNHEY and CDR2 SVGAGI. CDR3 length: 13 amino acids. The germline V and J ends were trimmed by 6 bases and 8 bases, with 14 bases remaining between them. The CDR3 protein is CASRAGGRDTIYF. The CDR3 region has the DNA TGTGCCAGCAGGGCGGGGGGCAGGGACACCATATATTTT.

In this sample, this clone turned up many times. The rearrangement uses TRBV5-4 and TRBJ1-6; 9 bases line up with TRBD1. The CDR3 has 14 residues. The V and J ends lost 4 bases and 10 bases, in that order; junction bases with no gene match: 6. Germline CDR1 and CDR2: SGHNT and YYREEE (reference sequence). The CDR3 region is CASSRTGEGSPLHF. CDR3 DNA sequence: TGTGCCAGCAGCCGGACAGGGGAAGGGTCACCCCTCCACTTT.

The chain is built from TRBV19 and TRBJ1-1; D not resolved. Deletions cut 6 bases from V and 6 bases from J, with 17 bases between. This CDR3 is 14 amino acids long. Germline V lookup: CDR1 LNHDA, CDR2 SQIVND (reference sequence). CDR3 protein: CASRVRSERAEAFF. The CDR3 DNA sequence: TGTGCCAGTAGGGTGAGGTCGGAGAGGGCTGAAGCTTTCTTT. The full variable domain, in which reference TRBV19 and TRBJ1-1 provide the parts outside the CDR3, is DGGITQSPKYLFRKEGQNVTLSCEQNLNHDAMYWYRQDPGQGLRLIYYSQIVNDFQKGDIAEGYSVSREKKESFPLTVTSAQKNPTAFYLCASRVRSERAEAFFGQGTRLTVV.

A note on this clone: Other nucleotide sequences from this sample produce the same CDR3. CDR3 amino acids: CASSLRGQPQHF. The CDR3 DNA follows: TGTGCCAGCAGTTTAAGGGGTCAGCCCCAGCATTTT. The J gene is TRBJ1-5, the V gene TRBV28; D may be TRBD1 (5 bases). V gave up 2 bases and J gave up 6 bases, with 5 bases separating them. Germline assignment: CDR1 MDHEN and CDR2 SYDVKM. The CDR3 runs to 12 residues.

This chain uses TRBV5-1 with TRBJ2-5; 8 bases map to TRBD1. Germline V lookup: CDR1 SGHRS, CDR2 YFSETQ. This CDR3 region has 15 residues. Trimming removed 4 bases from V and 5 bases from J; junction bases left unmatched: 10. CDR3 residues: CASSKGQALGETQYF. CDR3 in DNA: TGCGCCAGCAGCAAGGGACAGGCCTTAGGGGAGACCCAGTACTTC. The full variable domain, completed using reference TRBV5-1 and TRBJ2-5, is KAGVTQTPRYLIKTRGQQVTLSCSPISGHRSVSWYQQTPGQGLQFLFEYFSETQRNKGNFPGRFSGRQFSNSRSEMNVSTLELGDSALYLCASSKGQALGETQYFGPGTRLLVL.

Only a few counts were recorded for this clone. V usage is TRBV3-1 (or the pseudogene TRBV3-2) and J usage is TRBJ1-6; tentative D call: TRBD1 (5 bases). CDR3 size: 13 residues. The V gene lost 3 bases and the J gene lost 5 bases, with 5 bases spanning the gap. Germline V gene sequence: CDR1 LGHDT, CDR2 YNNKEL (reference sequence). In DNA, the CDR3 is TGTGCCAGCAGCCAGACAGATAATTCACCCCTCCACTTT. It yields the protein CASSQTDNSPLHF.

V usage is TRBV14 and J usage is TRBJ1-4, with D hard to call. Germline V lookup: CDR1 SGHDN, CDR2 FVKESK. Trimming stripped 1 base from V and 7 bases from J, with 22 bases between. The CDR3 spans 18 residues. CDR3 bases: TGTGCCAGCAGCCAAGGGAATCGGGAGGTCGAGGTGAGTGAAAAACTGTTTTTT. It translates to CASSQGNREVEVSEKLFF.

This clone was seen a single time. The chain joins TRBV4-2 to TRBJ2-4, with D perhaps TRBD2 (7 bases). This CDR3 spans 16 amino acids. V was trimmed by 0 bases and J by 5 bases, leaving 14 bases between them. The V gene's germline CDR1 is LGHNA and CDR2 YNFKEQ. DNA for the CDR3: TGTGCCAGCAGCCAAGATTCTGGGGGGGCCGAAAACATTCAGTACTTC. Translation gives CASSQDSGGAENIQYF.

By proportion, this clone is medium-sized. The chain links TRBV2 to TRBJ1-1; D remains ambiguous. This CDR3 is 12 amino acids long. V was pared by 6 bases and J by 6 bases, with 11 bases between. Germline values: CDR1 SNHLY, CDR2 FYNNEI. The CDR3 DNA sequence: TGTGCCAGCAGAATTGACTCCTCTGAAGCTTTCTTT. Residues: CASRIDSSEAFF.

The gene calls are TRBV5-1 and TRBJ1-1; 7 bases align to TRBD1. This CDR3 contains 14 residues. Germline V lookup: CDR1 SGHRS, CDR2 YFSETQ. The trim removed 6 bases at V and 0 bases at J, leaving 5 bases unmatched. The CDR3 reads CASTRGGLNTEAFF. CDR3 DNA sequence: TGCGCCAGCACCCGAGGGGGCCTGAACACTGAAGCTTTCTTT.

Here the CDR3 reads CASSTRTTGGNNSPLHF. The CDR3 bases are TGTGCCAGCAGCACCAGAACGACAGGGGGGAATAATTCACCCCTCCACTTT. The rearrangement links TRBV5-5 to TRBJ1-6; 9 nucleotides align to TRBD1. The CDR3 extends over 17 amino acids. Germline loops: CDR1 SGHKS, CDR2 YYEKEE (reference sequence). V lost 4 bases, J lost 5 bases, and 10 bases stayed unmatched. Based on the CDR3 plus reference TRBV5-5 and TRBJ1-6, the full variable domain is DAGVTQSPTHLIKTRGQQVTLRCSPISGHKSVSWYQQVLGQGPQFIFQYYEKEERGRGNFPDRFSARQFPNYSSELNVNALLLGDSALYLCASSTRTTGGNNSPLHFGNGTRLTVT.

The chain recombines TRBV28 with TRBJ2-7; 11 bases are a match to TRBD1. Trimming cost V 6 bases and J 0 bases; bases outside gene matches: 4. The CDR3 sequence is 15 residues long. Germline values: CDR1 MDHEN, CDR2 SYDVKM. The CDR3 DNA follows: TGTGCCAGCAGGGCCGGGACAGGGGGCTCCTACGAGCAGTACTTC. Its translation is CASRAGTGGSYEQYF.

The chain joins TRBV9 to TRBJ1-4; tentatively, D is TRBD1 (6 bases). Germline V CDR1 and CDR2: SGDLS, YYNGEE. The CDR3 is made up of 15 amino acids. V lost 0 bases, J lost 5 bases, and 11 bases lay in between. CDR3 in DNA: TGTGCCAGCAGCGTAGCGGGACACCAGAATGAAAAACTGTTTTTT. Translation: CASSVAGHQNEKLFF.

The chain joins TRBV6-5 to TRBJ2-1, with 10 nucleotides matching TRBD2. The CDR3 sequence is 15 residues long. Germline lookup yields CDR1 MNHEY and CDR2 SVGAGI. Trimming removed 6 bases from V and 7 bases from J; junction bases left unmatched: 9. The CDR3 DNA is TGTGCCAGCAGACCACTAGCGGGAAACTGGAATGAGCAGTTCTTC. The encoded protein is CASRPLAGNWNEQFF.

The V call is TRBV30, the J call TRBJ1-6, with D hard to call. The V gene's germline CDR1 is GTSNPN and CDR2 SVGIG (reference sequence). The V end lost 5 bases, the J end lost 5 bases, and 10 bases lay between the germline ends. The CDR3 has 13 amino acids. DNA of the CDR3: TGTGCCTGGGAGCCCAACCATAATTCACCCCTCCACTTT. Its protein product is CAWEPNHNSPLHF.

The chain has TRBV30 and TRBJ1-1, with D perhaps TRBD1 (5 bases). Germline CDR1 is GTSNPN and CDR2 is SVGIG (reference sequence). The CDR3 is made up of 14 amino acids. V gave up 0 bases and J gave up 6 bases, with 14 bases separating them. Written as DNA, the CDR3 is TGTGCCTGGAGTGTACGGCGGACACTGCCTGAAGCTTTCTTT. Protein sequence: CAWSVRRTLPEAFF.

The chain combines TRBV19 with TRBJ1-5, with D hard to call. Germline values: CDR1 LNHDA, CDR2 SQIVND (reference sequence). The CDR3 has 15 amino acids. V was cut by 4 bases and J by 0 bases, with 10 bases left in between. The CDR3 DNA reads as TGTGCCAGTAGTACCGTCCCTGTTAGCAATCAGCCCCAGCATTTT. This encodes CASSTVPVSNQPQHF.

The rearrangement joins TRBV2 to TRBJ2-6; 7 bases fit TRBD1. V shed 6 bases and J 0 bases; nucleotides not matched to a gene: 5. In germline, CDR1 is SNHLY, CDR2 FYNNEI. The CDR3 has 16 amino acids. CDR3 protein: CASSPGQISGANVLTF. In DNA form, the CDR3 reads TGTGCCAGCAGCCCGGGACAGATCTCTGGGGCCAACGTCCTGACTTTC.

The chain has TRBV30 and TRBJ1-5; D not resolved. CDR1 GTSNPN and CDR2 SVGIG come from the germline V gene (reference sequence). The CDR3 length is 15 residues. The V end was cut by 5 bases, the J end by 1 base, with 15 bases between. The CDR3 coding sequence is TGTGCCTGGGCGCTGACTCTTGACAGCAATCAGCCCCAGCATTTT. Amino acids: CAWALTLDSNQPQHF.

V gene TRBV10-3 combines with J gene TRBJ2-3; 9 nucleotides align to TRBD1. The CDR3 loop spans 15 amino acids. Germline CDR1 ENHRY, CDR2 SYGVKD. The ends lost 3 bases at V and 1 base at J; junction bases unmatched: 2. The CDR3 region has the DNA TGTGCCATCAGTGACGGGACAGGGCGCACAGATACGCAGTATTTT. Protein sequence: CAISDGTGRTDTQYF.

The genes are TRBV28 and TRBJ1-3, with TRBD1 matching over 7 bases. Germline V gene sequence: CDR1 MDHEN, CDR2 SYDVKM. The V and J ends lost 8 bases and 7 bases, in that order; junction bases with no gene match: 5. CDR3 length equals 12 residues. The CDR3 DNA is TGTGCCAGCCGGACAGGCTCCAACACCATATATTTT. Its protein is CASRTGSNTIYF.

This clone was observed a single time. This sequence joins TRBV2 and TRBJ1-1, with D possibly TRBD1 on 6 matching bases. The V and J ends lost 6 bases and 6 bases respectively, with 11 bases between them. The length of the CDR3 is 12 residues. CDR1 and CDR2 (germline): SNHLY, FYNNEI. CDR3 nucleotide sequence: TGTGCCAGCAGCGGACAGTTAGCTGAAGCTTTCTTT. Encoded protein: CASSGQLAEAFF. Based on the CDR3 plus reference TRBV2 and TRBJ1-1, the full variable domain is EPEVTQTPSHQVTQMGQEVILRCVPISNHLYFYWYRQILGQKVEFLVSFYNNEISEKSEIFDDQFSVERPDGSNFTLKIRSTKLEDSAMYFCASSGQLAEAFFGQGTRLTVV.

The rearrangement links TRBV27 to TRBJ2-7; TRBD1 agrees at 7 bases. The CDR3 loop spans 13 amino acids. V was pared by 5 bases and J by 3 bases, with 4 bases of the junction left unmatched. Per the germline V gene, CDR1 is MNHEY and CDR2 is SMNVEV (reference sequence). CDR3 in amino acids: CASSVTGRYEQYF. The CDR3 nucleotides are TGTGCCAGCAGTGTGACAGGGCGCTACGAGCAGTACTTC.

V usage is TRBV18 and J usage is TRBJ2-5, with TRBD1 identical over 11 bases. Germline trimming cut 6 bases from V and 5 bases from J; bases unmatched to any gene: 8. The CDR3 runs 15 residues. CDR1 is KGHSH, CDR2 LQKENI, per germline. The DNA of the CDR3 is TGTGCCAGCTCGCCTGGACAGGGGGCCATGGAGACCCAGTACTTC. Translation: CASSPGQGAMETQYF.

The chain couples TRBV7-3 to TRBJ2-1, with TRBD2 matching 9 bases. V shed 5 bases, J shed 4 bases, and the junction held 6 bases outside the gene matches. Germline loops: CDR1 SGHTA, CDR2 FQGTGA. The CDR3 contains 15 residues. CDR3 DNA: TGTGCCAGCAGCCCCCGACTAGCGGAGTACAATGAGCAGTTCTTC. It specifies CASSPRLAEYNEQFF.

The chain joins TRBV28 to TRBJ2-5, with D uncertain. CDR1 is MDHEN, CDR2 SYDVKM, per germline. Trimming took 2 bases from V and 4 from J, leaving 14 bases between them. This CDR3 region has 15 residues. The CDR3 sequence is CASSLEAWSGETQYF. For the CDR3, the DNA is TGTGCCAGCAGTTTAGAAGCCTGGTCGGGAGAGACCCAGTACTTC.

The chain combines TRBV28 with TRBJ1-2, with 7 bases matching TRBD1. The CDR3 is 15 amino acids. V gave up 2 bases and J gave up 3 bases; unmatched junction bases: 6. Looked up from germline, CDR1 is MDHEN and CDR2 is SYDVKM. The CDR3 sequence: CASSLTTGTDYGYTF. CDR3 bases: TGTGCCAGCAGTTTAACCACCGGGACAGACTATGGCTACACCTTC.